Presented here are 14 T cell receptor beta chains from one specimen sequenced in a study of T cells in tumors after PD-1 blockade. Generated by immunoSEQ multiplex PCR, the TCRdb table keeps only in-frame clones and is missing some. The data show fewer than 40,000 clones, 73% seen once. The sample was PBMCs, taken after anti-PD-1 treatment. These receptor sequences come from a human donor with basal cell carcinoma.

This clone was seen only a few times. The chain is built from TRBV28 and TRBJ2-7, with D tentatively TRBD1 (7 bases). The germline V gene has CDR1 MDHEN and CDR2 SYDVKM. V was pared by 5 bases and J by 3 bases, with 14 bases between. The CDR3 contains 14 residues. The CDR3 DNA is TGTGCCAGCAGTATAGCGGCAGGGGGCTACGAGCAGTACTTC. Its translation is CASSIAAGGYEQYF.

This clone was seen a handful of times. The rearrangement links TRBV7-8 to TRBJ1-5, with a possible D match to TRBD1 (5 bases). The CDR3 has 14 residues. Germline lookup yields CDR1 SGHVS and CDR2 FQNEAQ. The ends were cut back, 1 base at V and 3 bases at J, with 7 bases in the middle. The CDR3 protein is CASSLEGNNQPQHF. CDR3 sequence (DNA): TGTGCCAGCAGCTTAGAGGGGAACAATCAGCCCCAGCATTTT.

The V call is TRBV5-1, the J call TRBJ2-1, with D unclear. V shed 1 base and J shed 7 bases, with 9 bases lying between them. The length of the CDR3 is 13 residues. From germline, CDR1 is SGHRS and CDR2 YFSETQ. The CDR3 sequence is CASSLSRENEQFF. The CDR3, as DNA: TGCGCCAGCAGCTTGTCTAGGGAAAATGAGCAGTTCTTC.

This clone came up once. The chain's CDR3 is CASSRPRTGTGELFF. CDR3 DNA sequence: TGTGCCAGCAGTAGACCCCGGACAGGCACCGGGGAGCTGTTTTTT. V and J are TRBV6-5 and TRBJ2-2; 7 nucleotides match TRBD1. Trimming at V came to 5 bases and at J to 4 bases, leaving 7 bases not matched to a gene. In germline, CDR1 is MNHEY, CDR2 SVGAGI. CDR3 length: 15 amino acids.

This clone was counted between two and nine times. The rearrangement joins TRBV5-1 to TRBJ1-1; 7 nucleotides match TRBD1. J gave up 0 bases and V 4 bases, and 9 bases lay outside the gene matches. Germline V gene data show CDR1 as SGHRS and CDR2 as YFSETQ. This CDR3 is built from 16 residues. CDR3 DNA sequence: TGCGCCAGCAGCGGCAAGACAGGGACCATGAACACTGAAGCTTTCTTT. Amino acids: CASSGKTGTMNTEAFF.

The rearrangement joins TRBV27 to TRBJ1-6, with 7 nucleotides matching TRBD1. The V gene's germline CDR1 is MNHEY and CDR2 SMNVEV (reference sequence). Germline trimming cut 7 bases from V and 2 bases from J; bases unmatched to any gene: 8. The CDR3 is 16 amino acids. CDR3 protein: CASKSTGAPYNSPLHF. The DNA of the CDR3 is TGTGCCAGCAAAAGTACAGGGGCCCCCTATAATTCACCCCTCCACTTT.

CDR3 residues: CASSQESGNYGYTF. Here the CDR3 DNA reads TGTGCCAGCAGCCAGGAGTCAGGGAACTATGGCTACACCTTC. This chain uses TRBV7-2 with TRBJ1-2; TRBD1 is a possible D gene (5 bases). The CDR3 is 14 amino acids. V was shortened by 5 bases and J by 2 bases, with 12 bases between the two germline ends. The germline V gene encodes CDR1 SGHTA and CDR2 FQGNSA.

The chain has TRBV27 and TRBJ2-2; D is ambiguous. Deletions cut 4 bases from V and 3 bases from J, with 3 bases between. From germline, CDR1 is MNHEY and CDR2 SMNVEV (reference sequence). The CDR3 covers 12 residues. The CDR3 region is CASSSDTGELFF. The CDR3 DNA reads TGTGCCAGCAGTTCAGACACCGGGGAGCTGTTTTTT.

V is TRBV24-1 and J is TRBJ1-1, with D maybe TRBD1 (5 bases). Trimming removed 4 bases from V and 3 bases from J, with 11 bases in between. This CDR3 contains 14 residues. Germline CDR1 is KGHDR and CDR2 is SFDVKD. CDR3 nucleotide sequence: TGTGCCACCAGTGAGTCCGGGGGGTACACTGAAGCTTTCTTT. Translation: CATSESGGYTEAFF.

The chain uses TRBV3-1 (or the pseudogene TRBV3-2) and TRBJ2-5, with TRBD2 matching 8 bases. Germline loops: CDR1 LGHDT, CDR2 YNNKEL (reference sequence). V gave up 0 bases and J gave up 4 bases; unmatched junction bases: 1. This CDR3 spans 14 amino acids. The CDR3 DNA reads as TGTGCCAGCAGCCAAGACCTAGCGGGAGAGACCCAGTACTTC. It codes for CASSQDLAGETQYF.

The chain uses TRBV4-3 and TRBJ2-7, with TRBD1 matching over 11 bases. The CDR3 spans 15 residues. Losses at the gene ends were 3 bases for V and 4 bases for J; bases not matched to a gene: 5. Germline assignment: CDR1 LGHNA and CDR2 YSLEER. DNA for the CDR3: TGCGCCAGCAGCCACTCGGACAGGGGGCAGTACGAGCAGTACTTC. Translated: CASSHSDRGQYEQYF.

The rearrangement joins TRBV2 to TRBJ1-4, with D unresolved. This CDR3 is built from 13 residues. Trimming took 6 bases from V and 4 from J, leaving 9 bases between them. Germline V lookup: CDR1 SNHLY, CDR2 FYNNEI. The CDR3 DNA is TGTGCCAGCAGGATTGATATTAATGAAAAACTGTTTTTT. It encodes CASRIDINEKLFF.

Details on this clone: Other DNA sequences in this specimen translate into the identical CDR3. This chain links TRBV25-1 with TRBJ1-1; 8 bases line up with TRBD1. V lost 4 bases and J lost 5; bases outside the gene matches: 6. CDR3 length equals 14 residues. CDR1 and CDR2 (germline): MGHDK, SYGVNS. The CDR3 DNA is TGTGCCAGCAGTGGGACAGGGCGAGGAACTGAAGCTTTCTTT. This encodes CASSGTGRGTEAFF. The full variable domain, completed using reference TRBV25-1 and TRBJ1-1, is EADIYQTPRYLVIGTGKKITLECSQTMGHDKMYWYQQDPGMELHLIHYSYGVNSTEKGDLSSESTVSRIRTEHFPLTLESARPSHTSQYLCASSGTGRGTEAFFGQGTRLTVV.

V and J are TRBV5-1 and TRBJ2-7; maybe TRBD1 (6 bases). CDR1 is SGHRS, CDR2 YFSETQ, per germline. The V gene lost 0 bases and the J gene lost 7 bases, with 11 bases spanning the gap. The CDR3 contains 13 residues. CDR3 coding DNA: TGCGCCAGCAGCTTGGGACAGGTACGGGAGCAGTACTTC. Translation gives CASSLGQVREQYF.